This TCR beta chain was recorded in a study of T cell repertoires in cytomegalovirus infection. Findings of the study overall: HLA-C-restricted CMV-specific TCR beta clonotypes were dominant in the ex vivo response.

Germline V gene lookup returns CDR1 SGHTA and CDR2 FQGNSA. Trimming pared 5 bases from V and 1 base from J, leaving 16 bases between. The CDR3 runs to 16 residues. This clonotype has a count of ten or more. Its matching antigen is unknown. MiXCR was run by TCRdb on the reads, yielding one entry per CDR3 protein. Here the sample spans about 770,000 distinct CDR3 sequences, 25% to 30% being singletons. The receptor was isolated from a human donor in good health (CMV status not recorded). Some clones in this sample may be carry-over from other donors' samples. J is TRBJ2-3 and V is TRBV7-2, with D perhaps matching TRBD1 (5 bases). Sample: cultured CD8+ T cells from PBMCs, taken from culture after CMV antigen stimulation. The CDR3 protein is CASSPRWGRGTDTQYF. As DNA, the CDR3 is TGTGCCAGCAGCCCTCGGTGGGGCAGGGGCACAGATACGCAGTATTTT. The entire variable domain, with the rest obtained from reference TRBV7-2 and TRBJ2-3, is as follows: GAGVSQSPSNKVTEKGKDVELRCDPISGHTALYWYRQSLGQGLEFLIYFQGNSAPDKSGLPSDRFSAERTGGSVSTLTIQRTQQEDSAVYLCASSPRWGRGTDTQYFGPGTRLTVL.